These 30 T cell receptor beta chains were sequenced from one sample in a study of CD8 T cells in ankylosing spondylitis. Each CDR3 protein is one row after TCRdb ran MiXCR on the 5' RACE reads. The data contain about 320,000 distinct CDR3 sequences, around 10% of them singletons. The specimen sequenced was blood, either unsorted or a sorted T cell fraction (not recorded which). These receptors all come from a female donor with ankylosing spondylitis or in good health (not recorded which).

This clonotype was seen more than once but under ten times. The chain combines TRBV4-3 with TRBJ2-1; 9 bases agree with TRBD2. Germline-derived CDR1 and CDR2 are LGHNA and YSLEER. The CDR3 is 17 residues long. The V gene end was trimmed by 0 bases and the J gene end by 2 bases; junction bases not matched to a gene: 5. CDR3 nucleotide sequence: TGCGCCAGCAGCCAAGAATCAACTAGCGGGCCCTACAATGAGCAGTTCTTC. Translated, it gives CASSQESTSGPYNEQFF.

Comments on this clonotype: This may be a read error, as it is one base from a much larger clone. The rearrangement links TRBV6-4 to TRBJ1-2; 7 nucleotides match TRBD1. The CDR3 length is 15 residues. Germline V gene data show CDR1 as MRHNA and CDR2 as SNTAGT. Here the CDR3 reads CASSDTGTANYAYTF. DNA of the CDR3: TGTGCCAGCAGTGACACCGGGACAGCTAACTATGCCTACACCTTC.

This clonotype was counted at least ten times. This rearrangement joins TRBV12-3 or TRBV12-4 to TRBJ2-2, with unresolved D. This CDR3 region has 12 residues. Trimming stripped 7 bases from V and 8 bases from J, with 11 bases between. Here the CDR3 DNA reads TGTGCCAGCATCATGCTGGGGGGGGAGCTGTTTTTT. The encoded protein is CASIMLGGELFF.

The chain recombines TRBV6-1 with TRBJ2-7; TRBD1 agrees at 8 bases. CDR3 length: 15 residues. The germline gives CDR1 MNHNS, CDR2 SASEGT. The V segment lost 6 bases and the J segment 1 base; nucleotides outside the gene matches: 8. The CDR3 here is CASSPTRTGSYEQYF. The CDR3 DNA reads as TGTGCCAGCAGCCCGACCAGGACAGGGTCCTACGAGCAGTACTTC.

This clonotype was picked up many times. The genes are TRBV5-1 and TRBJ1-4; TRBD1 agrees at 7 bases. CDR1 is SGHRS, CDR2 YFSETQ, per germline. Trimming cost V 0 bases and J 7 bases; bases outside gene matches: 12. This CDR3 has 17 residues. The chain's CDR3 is CASSLALLGTAGEKLFF. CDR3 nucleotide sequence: TGCGCCAGCAGCTTGGCTCTTTTGGGGACAGCAGGTGAAAAACTGTTTTTT.

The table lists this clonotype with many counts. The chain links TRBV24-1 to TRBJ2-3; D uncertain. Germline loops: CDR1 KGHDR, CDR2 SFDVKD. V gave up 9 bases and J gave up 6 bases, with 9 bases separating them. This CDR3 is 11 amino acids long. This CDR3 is CATGNRDTQYF. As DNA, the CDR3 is TGTGCCACCGGGAATAGGGATACGCAGTATTTT.

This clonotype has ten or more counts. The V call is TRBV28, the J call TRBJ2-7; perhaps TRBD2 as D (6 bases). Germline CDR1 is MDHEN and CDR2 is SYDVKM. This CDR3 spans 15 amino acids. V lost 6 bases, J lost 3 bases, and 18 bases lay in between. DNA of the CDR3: TGTGCCAGCAGCCGGTTGGCGGGGATGATCTACGAGCAGTACTTC. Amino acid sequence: CASSRLAGMIYEQYF.

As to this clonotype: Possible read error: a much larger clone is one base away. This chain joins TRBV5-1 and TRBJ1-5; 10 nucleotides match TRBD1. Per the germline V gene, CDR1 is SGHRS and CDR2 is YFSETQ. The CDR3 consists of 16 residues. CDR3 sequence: CASSPGAGTGAQRQHF. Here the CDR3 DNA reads TGCGCCAGCAGCCCTGGAGCGGGGACAGGGGCTCAGCGCCAGCATTTT. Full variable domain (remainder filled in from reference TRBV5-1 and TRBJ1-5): KAGVTQTPRYLIKTRGQQVTLSCSPISGHRSVSWYQQTPGQGLQFLFEYFSETQRNKGNFPGRFSGRQFSNSRSEMNVSTLELGDSALYLCASSPGAGTGAQRQHFGDGTRLSIL.

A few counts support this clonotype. The CDR3 DNA follows: TGTGCCAGTAACCCCAGAGGCAGGGTGGATCAGCCCCAGCATTTT. This codes for CASNPRGRVDQPQHF. The chain uses TRBV19 and TRBJ1-5, with D possibly TRBD1 on 5 matching bases. V lost 7 bases and J 5 bases, leaving 18 bases between the germline ends. The germline V gene encodes CDR1 LNHDA and CDR2 SQIVND (reference sequence). This CDR3 is 15 amino acids long.

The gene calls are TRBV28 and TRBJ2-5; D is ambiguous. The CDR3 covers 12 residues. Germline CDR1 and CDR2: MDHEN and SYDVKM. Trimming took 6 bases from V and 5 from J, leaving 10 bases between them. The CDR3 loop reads CASSSGWETQYF. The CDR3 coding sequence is TGTGCCAGCAGCTCCGGCTGGGAGACCCAGTACTTC.

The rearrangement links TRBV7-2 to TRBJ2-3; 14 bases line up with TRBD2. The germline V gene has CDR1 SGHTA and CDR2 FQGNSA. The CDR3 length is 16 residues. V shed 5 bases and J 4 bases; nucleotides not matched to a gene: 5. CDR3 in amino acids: CASSPGTSGRSDTQYF. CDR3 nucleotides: TGTGCCAGCAGCCCGGGGACTAGCGGGAGATCAGATACGCAGTATTTT.

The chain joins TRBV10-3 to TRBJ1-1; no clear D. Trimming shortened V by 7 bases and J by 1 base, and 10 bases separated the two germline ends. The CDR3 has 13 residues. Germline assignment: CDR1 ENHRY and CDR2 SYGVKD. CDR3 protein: CAIKEAGNTEAFF. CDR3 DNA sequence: TGTGCCATCAAAGAGGCTGGGAACACTGAAGCTTTCTTT.

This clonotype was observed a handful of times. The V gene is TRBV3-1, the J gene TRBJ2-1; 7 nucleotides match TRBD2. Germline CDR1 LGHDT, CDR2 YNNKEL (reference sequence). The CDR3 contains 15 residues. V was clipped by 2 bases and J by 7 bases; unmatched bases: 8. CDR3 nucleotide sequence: TGTGCCAGCAGCCAACTGGGGGGGAAGTGGAATGAGCAGTTCTTC. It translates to CASSQLGGKWNEQFF.

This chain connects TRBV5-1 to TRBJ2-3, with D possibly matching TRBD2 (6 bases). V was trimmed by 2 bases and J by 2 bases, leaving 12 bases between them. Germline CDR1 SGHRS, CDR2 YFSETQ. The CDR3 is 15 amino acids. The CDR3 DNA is TGCGCCAGCAGCTTTGGAGGGGCCCCCACAGATACGCAGTATTTT. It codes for CASSFGGAPTDTQYF.

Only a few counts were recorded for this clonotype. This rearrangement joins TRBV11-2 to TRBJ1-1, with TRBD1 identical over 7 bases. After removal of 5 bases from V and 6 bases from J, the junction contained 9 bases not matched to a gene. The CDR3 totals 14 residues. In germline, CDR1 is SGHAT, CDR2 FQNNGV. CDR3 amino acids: CASSKTGNFAEAFF. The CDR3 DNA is TGTGCCAGCAGCAAGACAGGGAATTTCGCTGAAGCTTTCTTT.

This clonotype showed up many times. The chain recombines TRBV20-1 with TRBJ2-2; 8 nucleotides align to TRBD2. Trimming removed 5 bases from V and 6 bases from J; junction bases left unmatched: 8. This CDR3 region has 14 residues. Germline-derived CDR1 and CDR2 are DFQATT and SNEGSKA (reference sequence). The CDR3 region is CSADGTSVSGELFF. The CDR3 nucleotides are TGCAGTGCTGACGGGACTAGTGTTTCCGGGGAGCTGTTTTTT.

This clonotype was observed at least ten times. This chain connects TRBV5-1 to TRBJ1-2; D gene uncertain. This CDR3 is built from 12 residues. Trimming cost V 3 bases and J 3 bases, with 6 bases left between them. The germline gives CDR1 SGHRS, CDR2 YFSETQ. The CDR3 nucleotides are TGCGCCAGCAGCTGGGAGGACTATGGCTACACCTTC. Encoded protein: CASSWEDYGYTF.

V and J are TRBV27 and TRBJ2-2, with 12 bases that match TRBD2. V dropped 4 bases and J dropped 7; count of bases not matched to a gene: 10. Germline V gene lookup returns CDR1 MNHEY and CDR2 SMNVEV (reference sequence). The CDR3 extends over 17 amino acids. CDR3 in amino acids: CASSSPSGGAGNGELFF. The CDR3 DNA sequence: TGTGCCAGCAGTTCCCCTAGCGGGGGGGCAGGCAACGGGGAGCTGTTTTTT.

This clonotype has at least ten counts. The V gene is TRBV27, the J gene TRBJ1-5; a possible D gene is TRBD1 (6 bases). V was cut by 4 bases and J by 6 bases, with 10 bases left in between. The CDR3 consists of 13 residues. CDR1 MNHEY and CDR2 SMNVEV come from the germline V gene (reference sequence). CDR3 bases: TGTGCCAGCAGTTCTTCAGGGGTTCAGCCCCAGCATTTT. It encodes CASSSSGVQPQHF.

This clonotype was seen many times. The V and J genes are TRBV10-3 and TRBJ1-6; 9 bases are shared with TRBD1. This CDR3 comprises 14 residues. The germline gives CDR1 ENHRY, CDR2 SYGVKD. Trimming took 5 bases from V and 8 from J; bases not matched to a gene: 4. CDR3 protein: CAISSGQGDSPLHF. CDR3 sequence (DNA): TGTGCCATCAGTTCGGGACAGGGAGATTCACCCCTCCACTTT.

The CDR3, as DNA: TGTGCCAGCAGCTTACGGGCTGGTGGTTACAATGAGCAGTTCTTC. This translates into CASSLRAGGYNEQFF. The chain links TRBV5-6 to TRBJ2-1, with D unclear. CDR3 length equals 15 residues. CDR1 is SGHDT and CDR2 is YYEEEE in the germline V gene. V lost 2 bases and J lost 4, with 13 bases in between.

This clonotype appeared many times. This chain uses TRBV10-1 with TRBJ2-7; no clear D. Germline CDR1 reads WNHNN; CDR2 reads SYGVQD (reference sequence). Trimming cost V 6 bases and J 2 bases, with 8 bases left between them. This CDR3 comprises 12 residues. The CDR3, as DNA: TGCGCCAGCAGCACTGGGGCCTACGAGCAGTACTTC. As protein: CASSTGAYEQYF.

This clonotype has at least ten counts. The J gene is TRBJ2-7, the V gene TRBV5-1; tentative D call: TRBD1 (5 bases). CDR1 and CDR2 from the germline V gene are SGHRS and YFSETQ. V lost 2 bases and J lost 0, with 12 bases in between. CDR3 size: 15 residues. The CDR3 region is CASSFTLRGSYEQYF. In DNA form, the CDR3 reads TGCGCCAGCAGCTTCACCCTTAGGGGCTCCTACGAGCAGTACTTC.

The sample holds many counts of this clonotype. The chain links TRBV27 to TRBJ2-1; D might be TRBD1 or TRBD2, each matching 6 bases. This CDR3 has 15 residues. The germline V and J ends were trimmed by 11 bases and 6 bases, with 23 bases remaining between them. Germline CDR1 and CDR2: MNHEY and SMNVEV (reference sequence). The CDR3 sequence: CASRESGGGGNEQFF. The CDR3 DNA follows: TGTGCCTCGAGGGAAAGCGGCGGAGGGGGCAATGAGCAGTTCTTC.

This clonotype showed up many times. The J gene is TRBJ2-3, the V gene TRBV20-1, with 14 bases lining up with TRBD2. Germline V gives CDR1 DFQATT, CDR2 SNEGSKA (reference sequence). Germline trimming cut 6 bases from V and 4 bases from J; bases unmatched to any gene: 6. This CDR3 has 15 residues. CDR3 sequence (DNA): TGCAGTGCGGGGGGACTAGCGGGAGTATCAGATACGCAGTATTTT. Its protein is CSAGGLAGVSDTQYF.

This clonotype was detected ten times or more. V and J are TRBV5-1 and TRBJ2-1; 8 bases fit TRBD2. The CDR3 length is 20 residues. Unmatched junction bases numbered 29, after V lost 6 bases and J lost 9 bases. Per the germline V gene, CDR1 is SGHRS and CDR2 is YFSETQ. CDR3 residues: CASTIRPSGGLPSTIGEQFF. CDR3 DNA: TGCGCCAGCACTATCCGACCGAGCGGGGGACTTCCCTCTACAATTGGTGAGCAGTTCTTC.

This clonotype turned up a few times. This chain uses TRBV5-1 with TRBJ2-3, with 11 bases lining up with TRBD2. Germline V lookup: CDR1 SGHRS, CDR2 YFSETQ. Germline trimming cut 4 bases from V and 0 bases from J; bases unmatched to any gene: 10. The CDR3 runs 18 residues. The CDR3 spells CASSPTSGGASSTDTQYF. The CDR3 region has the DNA TGCGCCAGCAGCCCCACTAGCGGGGGAGCATCTAGCACAGATACGCAGTATTTT. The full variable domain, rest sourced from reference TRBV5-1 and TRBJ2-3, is KAGVTQTPRYLIKTRGQQVTLSCSPISGHRSVSWYQQTPGQGLQFLFEYFSETQRNKGNFPGRFSGRQFSNSRSEMNVSTLELGDSALYLCASSPTSGGASSTDTQYFGPGTRLTVL.

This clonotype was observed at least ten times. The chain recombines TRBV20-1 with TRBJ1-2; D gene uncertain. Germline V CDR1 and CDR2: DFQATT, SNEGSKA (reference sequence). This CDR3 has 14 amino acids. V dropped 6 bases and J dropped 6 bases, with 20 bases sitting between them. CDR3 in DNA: TGCAGTGCCAGGAAGGGTCCCGAACAAAATGGCTACACCTTC. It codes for CSARKGPEQNGYTF.

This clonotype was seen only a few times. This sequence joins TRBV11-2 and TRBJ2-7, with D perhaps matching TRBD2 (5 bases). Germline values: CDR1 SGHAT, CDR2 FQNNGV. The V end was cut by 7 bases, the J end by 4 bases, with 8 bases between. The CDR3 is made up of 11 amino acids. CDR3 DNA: TGTGCCAGCACCACGGGGTACGAGCAGTACTTC. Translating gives CASTTGYEQYF.

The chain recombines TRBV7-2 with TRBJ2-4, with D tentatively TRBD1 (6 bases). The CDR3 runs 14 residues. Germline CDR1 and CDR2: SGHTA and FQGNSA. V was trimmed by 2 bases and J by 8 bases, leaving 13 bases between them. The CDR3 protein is CASSLYRERDIQYF. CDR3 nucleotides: TGTGCCAGCAGCTTATACAGGGAGAGGGACATTCAGTACTTC.